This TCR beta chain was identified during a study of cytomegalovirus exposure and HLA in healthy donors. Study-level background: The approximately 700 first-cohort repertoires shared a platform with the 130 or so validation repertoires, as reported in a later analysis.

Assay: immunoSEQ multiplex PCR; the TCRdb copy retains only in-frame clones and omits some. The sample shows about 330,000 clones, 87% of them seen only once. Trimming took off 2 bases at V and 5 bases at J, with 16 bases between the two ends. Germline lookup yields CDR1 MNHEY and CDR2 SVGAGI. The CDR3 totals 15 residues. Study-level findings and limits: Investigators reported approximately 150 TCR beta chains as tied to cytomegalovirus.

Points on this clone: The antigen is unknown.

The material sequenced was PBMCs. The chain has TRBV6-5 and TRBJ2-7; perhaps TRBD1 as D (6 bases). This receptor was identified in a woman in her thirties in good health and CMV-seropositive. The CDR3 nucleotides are TGTGCCAGCAGTTACGTCACAGGGCGGATGGACGAGCAGTACTTC. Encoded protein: CASSYVTGRMDEQYF.